Here is one T cell receptor (beta chain) with its context. Its antigen is currently unknown. The data belong to a study of shared clonotypes between healthy human individuals. Study at large: The cohort had a couple of women and a few men, ages 18 to 49.

General study findings and limits: Several donors held around 5% of naive CD4 clonotypes in common. Having only a few donors restricted how much genetic and exposure-history diversity was captured.

Naive CD8 cells lacked CD45RO, underwent positive selection for CCR7 and left out terminally differentiated effector memory CD45RA+ cells. Germline V gives CDR1 SQVTM, CDR2 ANQGSEA. CDR3 length: 15 residues. Trimming removed 5 bases from V and 6 bases from J; junction bases left unmatched: 12. Produced via immunoSEQ multiplex PCR; TCRdb's table is partial and in-frame only. Among under 1 million clones listed, about 92% were seen once. This TCR was sampled from a man between 25 and 39 years old in good health. The chain combines TRBV29-1 with TRBJ2-1; 8 positions agree with TRBD2. Sequenced sample: naive CD8+ T cells sorted from blood. The CDR3 coding sequence is TGCAGCGTTACCGAATCGACTAGCGACTTCAATGAGCAGTTCTTC. It is translated as CSVTESTSDFNEQFF.